What follows is one T cell receptor (beta chain) and its context. There are a few counts of this clone. This clone's antigen is unknown. No base quality information exists; no much larger clone differs at one position. V is cut by 4 bases and J by 6 bases, and the space between the germline ends is 10 bases. The CDR1 and CDR2 encoded by the germline V gene are SQVTM and ANQGSEA. Taken from cysteine to phenylalanine, the CDR3 has 13 residues. CDR3 DNA only is kept here, 39 bases in frame from base 1. Library method: the immunoSEQ multiplex PCR assay. TCRdb stores this immuneACCESS table with in-frame sequences only. Part of the clones is absent; in the studies checked, under half of the shortfall reflects unresolved V genes, and no reason is known for the rest. Counted in this sample were some 96,000 clones; about 90% of them appeared once. The ten largest clones take up around 1.8% of the sample. This record belongs to a study of T cell changes during pregnancy in multiple sclerosis (dated by TCRdb to between 2018 and 2020). The study in broad terms: The study looked at changes in the T cell repertoire across pregnancy in women with multiple sclerosis.

The chain is assembled from TRBV29-1 and TRBJ1-6; the best D guess is TRBD1, with 5 bases matching. Sequences were derived from peripheral blood, sampled after pregnancy. The TCR sequence derives from a female donor with multiple sclerosis, enrolled in a pregnancy study. The nucleotide sequence reads TGCAGCGTTGGTGTACAGGCTAATTCACCCCTCCACTTT. Translated, it reads CSVGVQANSPLHF.